The TCR beta chain described here comes from a study of shared clonotypes between healthy human individuals. About the research overall: Donors consisted of two women and three men between 18 and 49. Donors had three CD4 naive, three CD4 memory, two CD8 naive and one CD8 memory plate apiece.

The germline gives CDR1 SGHVS, CDR2 FNYEAQ. Between the trimmed V and J ends, which lost 1 base and 6 bases, there was a span of 16 bases. The CDR3 has 15 amino acids. As for this clone: What it recognizes is unknown.

Study results and caveats: It was the few donors that limited the genetic and exposure-history diversity represented. Rarefaction showed that sequencing of sorted subsets was incomplete (despite large depth).

The method was immunoSEQ multiplex PCR; TCRdb's version includes in-frame clones alone and lacks a portion of them. The sample holds hundreds of thousands of clones; 90% to 95% are singletons and the top ten take about 25%. CD45RO-negative, CCR7-positively selected cells formed the naive CD8 fraction, excluding terminally differentiated effector memory CD45RA+ cells. The source material was naive CD8+ T cells sorted from blood. V is TRBV7-6 and J is TRBJ2-7; the D gene could be TRBD1 or TRBD2 (5 bases each). This TCR came from a young man in good health. This chain's CDR3 is CASSLGQGELREQYF. CDR3 nucleotides: TGTGCCAGCAGCTTAGGCCAGGGAGAGTTACGCGAGCAGTACTTC.